The rows below give T cell receptor beta chains drawn from one sample of a study of CD8 T cells in Susac syndrome. Using its own MiXCR run on the immunoSEQ multiplex PCR reads, TCRdb lists one record per CDR3 protein. The sample records some 150,000 distinct CDR3 sequences, around 95% being singletons. The sequencing input was CD8+ T cells from PBMCs. Receptors were obtained from a human donor with multiple sclerosis. The CDR3 runs from the conserved cysteine through the conserved F or W. D genes are given only for firm matches. Clone sizes are given selectively: once, few, many, or a class where the clone is expanded.

v_gene	abundance	d_gene	len	j_gene	CDR3aa	CDR3nt
TRBV7-9	.	.	16	TRBJ1-6	CASSSLDGLDRSPLHF	TGTGCCAGCAGCTCCCTGGATGGGCTCGACCGATCACCCCTCCACTTT
TRBV27	.	.	13	TRBJ1-5	CASGQGMGQPQHF	TGTGCCAGCGGGCAGGGAATGGGGCAGCCCCAGCATTTT
TRBV9	once	.	16	TRBJ1-2	CASSLGGGPDLYGYTF	TGTGCCAGCAGCTTGGGAGGGGGGCCCGATCTCTATGGCTACACCTTC
TRBV30	.	TRBD1	12	TRBJ2-7	CAWIAGGYEQYF	TGTGCCTGGATTGCAGGGGGCTACGAGCAGTACTTC
TRBV27	.	TRBD1	14	TRBJ1-5	CASRTGVSNQPQHF	TGTGCCAGCCGAACAGGGGTAAGCAATCAGCCCCAGCATTTT
TRBV4-1	.	.	15	TRBJ2-2	CASSQVRDATGELFF	TGCGCCAGCAGCCAAGTCAGGGACGCGACCGGGGAGCTGTTTTTT
TRBV29-1	.	.	14	TRBJ2-1	CSTQGQGSYNEQFF	TGCAGCACCCAGGGCCAGGGGTCCTACAATGAGCAGTTCTTC
TRBV2	.	.	14	TRBJ2-6	CASGPLPGANVLTF	TGTGCCAGCGGCCCGCTACCCGGGGCCAACGTCCTGACTTTC
TRBV6-5	.	.	14	TRBJ1-4	CASSYGQGNEKLFF	TGTGCCAGCAGTTACGGCCAGGGTAATGAAAAACTGTTTTTT
TRBV6-4	.	.	14	TRBJ2-1	CASSEGGGGNEQFF	TGTGCCAGCAGTGAAGGGGGTGGGGGCAATGAGCAGTTCTTC
TRBV4-1	.	.	15	TRBJ2-7	CASSQDQDRDYEQYF	TGCGCCAGCAGCCAAGATCAGGATAGAGACTACGAGCAGTACTTC
TRBV5-4	.	.	15	TRBJ1-2	CASSLALDRSDGYTF	TGTGCCAGCAGCTTGGCCTTGGACAGATCAGATGGCTACACCTTC
TRBV20-1	.	.	14	TRBJ1-4	CSADGTETNEKLFF	TGCAGTGCCGATGGGACCGAAACTAATGAAAAACTGTTTTTT
TRBV2	.	.	16	TRBJ2-7	CASSEVGGWPKDEQYF	TGTGCCAGCAGTGAAGTGGGGGGATGGCCCAAGGACGAGCAGTACTTC
TRBV29-1	.	TRBD1	15	TRBJ2-5	CSVDYRGRLEETQYF	TGCAGCGTTGATTATAGGGGGCGGCTGGAGGAGACCCAGTACTTC
TRBV19	.	.	14	TRBJ2-1	CASSPPGQYNEQFF	TGTGCCAGTAGTCCCCCGGGGCAGTACAATGAGCAGTTCTTC
TRBV30	.	.	15	TRBJ2-7	CAWSLGGPASYEQYF	TGTGCCTGGAGTTTAGGAGGCCCGGCCTCCTACGAGCAGTACTTC
TRBV7-3	.	TRBD2	15	TRBJ2-1	CASSMGLAGKDEQFF	TGTGCCAGCAGCATGGGACTAGCGGGGAAGGATGAGCAGTTCTTC
TRBV2	.	.	13	TRBJ2-7	CASRKTVSYEQYF	TGTGCCAGCAGGAAGACAGTGAGCTACGAGCAGTACTTC
TRBV20-1	.	.	14	TRBJ2-7	CSASPRDWYYEQYF	TGCAGTGCTAGTCCAAGGGACTGGTACTACGAGCAGTACTTC
TRBV30	once	.	11	TRBJ2-7	CAFGPSYEQYF	TGTGCCTTTGGTCCTTCCTACGAGCAGTACTTC
TRBV13	.	.	16	TRBJ2-1	CASSLGPAGGYNEQFF	TGTGCCAGCAGCTTAGGCCCCGCCGGGGGCTACAATGAGCAGTTCTTC
TRBV20-1	.	TRBD1	18	TRBJ1-1	CSARDLEGQGVGNTEAFF	TGCAGTGCTAGAGATCTTGAAGGACAGGGGGTTGGGAACACTGAAGCTTTCTTT
TRBV5-6	.	.	14	TRBJ1-1	CASTSFGGRTEAFF	TGTGCCAGCACTTCCTTCGGGGGTAGAACTGAAGCTTTCTTT
TRBV6-5	.	TRBD1	13	TRBJ1-1	CATQTGVNTEAFF	TGTGCCACTCAGACAGGGGTTAACACTGAAGCTTTCTTT
TRBV19	.	.	16	TRBJ2-1	CASSIVSPRGNNEQFF	TGTGCCAGTAGTATAGTATCCCCCCGGGGGAACAATGAGCAGTTCTTC
TRBV6-5	.	.	13	TRBJ1-1	CASSLSVQGEAFF	TGTGCCAGCAGCCTCTCGGTTCAGGGCGAAGCTTTCTTT
TRBV27	.	.	14	TRBJ1-1	CASSISSGFTEAFF	TGTGCCAGCAGTATATCGAGTGGGTTCACTGAAGCTTTCTTT
TRBV27	once	.	14	TRBJ2-1	CASSLLPAGNEQFF	TGTGCCAGCAGTTTACTGCCCGCGGGGAATGAGCAGTTCTTC
TRBV12-3/TRBV12-4	.	.	13	TRBJ1-2	CASSFEGQGGYTF	TGTGCCAGCAGTTTCGAGGGCCAAGGTGGCTACACCTTC
TRBV29-1	.	TRBD2	13	TRBJ2-7	CSAYGGVSYEQYF	TGCAGCGCCTACGGGGGGGTCTCCTACGAGCAGTACTTC
TRBV7-9	once	.	11	TRBJ2-1	CASNIYNEQFF	TGTGCCAGCAATATTTACAATGAGCAGTTCTTC
TRBV7-9	.	TRBD1	16	TRBJ1-2	CASSSSGQEGHYGYTF	TGTGCCAGCAGCTCCTCGGGACAGGAGGGGCACTATGGCTACACCTTC
TRBV6-5	.	.	13	TRBJ1-1	CASSTRGTTEAFF	TGTGCCAGCAGTACCAGGGGAACAACTGAAGCTTTCTTT
TRBV9	.	.	12	TRBJ2-2	CASSHFAGELFF	TGTGCCAGCAGCCATTTTGCCGGGGAGCTGTTTTTT
TRBV20-1	.	.	16	TRBJ2-2	CSAPYPDRLNTGELFF	TGCAGTGCCCCTTACCCCGACAGATTGAACACCGGGGAGCTGTTTTTT
TRBV29-1	.	.	13	TRBJ2-2	CSGYLGRGGELFF	TGCAGCGGTTACCTGGGGCGGGGCGGGGAGCTGTTTTTT
TRBV29-1	.	TRBD2	14	TRBJ2-1	CSVVGGGALSEQFF	TGCAGCGTTGTCGGCGGGGGGGCTTTATCTGAGCAGTTCTTC
TRBV3-1	.	.	16	TRBJ1-2	CASSHREKGPIYGYTF	TGTGCCAGCAGCCACCGTGAGAAGGGGCCGATCTATGGCTACACCTTC
TRBV6-5	.	.	14	TRBJ2-5	CASRDSDPSWTQYF	TGTGCCAGCAGGGACTCCGATCCTTCTTGGACCCAGTACTTC
TRBV6-2/TRBV6-3	.	.	12	TRBJ1-1	CASSRENTEAFF	TGTGCCAGCAGTCGCGAGAACACTGAAGCTTTCTTT
TRBV29-1	.	.	15	TRBJ1-4	CSVDYQDQMGEKLFF	TGCAGCGTTGACTATCAGGACCAGATGGGGGAAAAACTGTTTTTT
TRBV4-2	.	.	12	TRBJ1-2	CASSPPGSGYTF	TGTGCCAGCAGCCCGCCGGGAAGCGGCTACACCTTC
TRBV2	.	TRBD2	14	TRBJ2-1	CASSGTSGLNEQFF	TGTGCCAGCAGCGGGACTAGCGGGCTAAATGAGCAGTTCTTC
TRBV4-2	once	.	13	TRBJ1-2	CASSQGGAMGYTF	TGTGCCAGCAGCCAAGGAGGGGCTATGGGCTACACCTTC
TRBV4-2	.	.	15	TRBJ1-1	CASSPLDPVNTEAFF	TGTGCCAGCAGCCCATTAGACCCCGTGAACACTGAAGCTTTCTTT
TRBV12-3/TRBV12-4	.	.	14	TRBJ2-5	CASSLTLIRETQYF	TGTGCCAGCAGTTTAACCCTCATACGAGAGACCCAGTACTTC
TRBV12-3/TRBV12-4	.	.	14	TRBJ1-5	CASSLGTGQQPQHF	TGTGCCAGCAGTCTGGGGACGGGTCAACAGCCCCAGCATTTT
TRBV2	.	.	14	TRBJ2-5	CASSDLAPTETQYF	TGTGCCAGCAGTGATCTAGCCCCAACAGAGACCCAGTACTTC
TRBV11-2	.	.	14	TRBJ2-5	CASSPDSNQETQYF	TGTGCCAGCAGCCCGGACAGCAACCAAGAGACCCAGTACTTC
TRBV11-2	.	TRBD2	23	TRBJ2-7	CASSLGATPISSGGPYSSYEQYF	TGTGCCAGCAGCTTAGGGGCGACTCCAATCTCTAGCGGGGGGCCCTACTCCTCCTACGAGCAGTACTTC
TRBV19	.	TRBD1	16	TRBJ1-1	CASSIRLQGARTEAFF	TGTGCCAGTAGTATTCGACTCCAGGGGGCGCGGACTGAAGCTTTCTTT
TRBV11-2	.	.	16	TRBJ2-3	CASSTDRSSSTDTQYF	TGTGCCAGCAGCACGGATCGGAGCTCTAGCACAGATACGCAGTATTTT
TRBV3-1	.	TRBD1	16	TRBJ2-1	CASSQDLRGPGNEQFF	TGTGCCAGCAGCCAAGATCTGAGGGGGCCGGGAAATGAGCAGTTCTTC
TRBV27	.	.	15	TRBJ2-6	CASSLITSGANVLTF	TGTGCCAGCAGTTTGATAACCTCTGGGGCCAACGTCCTGACTTTC
TRBV7-2	.	.	12	TRBJ1-1	CASSSGGAEAFF	TGTGCCAGCAGCTCGGGCGGGGCTGAAGCTTTCTTT
TRBV6-2/TRBV6-3	.	.	15	TRBJ1-5	CASSRDYLVGQPQHF	TGTGCCAGCAGTAGGGACTACCTCGTGGGTCAGCCCCAGCATTTT
TRBV2	.	.	13	TRBJ2-2	CASRGRYTGELFF	TGTGCCAGCAGGGGACGATACACCGGGGAGCTGTTTTTT
TRBV20-1	.	.	16	TRBJ2-1	CSARDREYHTYNEQFF	TGCAGTGCTAGAGATCGGGAATACCACACCTACAATGAGCAGTTCTTC
TRBV11-2	.	.	16	TRBJ2-5	CASSFRQGGYGETQYF	TGTGCCAGCAGCTTCAGACAGGGAGGGTACGGGGAGACCCAGTACTTC